This T cell receptor (beta chain) was sequenced during a study of T cells expressing NK-cell markers. Germline V gene data show CDR1 as SQVTM and CDR2 as ANQGSEA. The CDR3 length is 12 residues. Reprocessing the 5' RACE reads, TCRdb reports a single entry for every CDR3 protein and omits DNA. This sample contains some 110,000 distinct CDR3 sequences. This sequence was found in a woman aged 18 to 69 in good health. The sample consisted of blood T cells: a sorted CD56 or NKG2C T cell subset, CD4+ or CD8+ T cells, or bulk PBMC T cells (not recorded which). The chain has TRBV29-1 and TRBJ1-1. The CDR3 reads CSVAEGMPEAFF.